This TCR beta chain appears in the sequencing data of a study of blood T cell repertoires in COVID-19. The germline V gene has CDR1 SGHNT and CDR2 YENEEA. V trimming: 5 bases; J trimming: 1 base; junction bases outside the gene matches: 2. This CDR3 is 14 amino acids long. In the original analysis: Amplification with reference gene primers provided the estimates of nucleated cell counts. TCRdb's copy holds only in-frame clones and misses some; the assay was immunoSEQ multiplex PCR. V and J calls and clone size are copied from that table; D and trimming were computed from the DNA. The sample has about 59,000 clones, approximately 90% seen once.

Sequencing was carried out using peripheral blood. The V gene is TRBV11-3, the J gene TRBJ2-3, with 8 bases identical to TRBD1. The receptor was isolated from an elderly man with acute or convalescent COVID-19. As DNA, the CDR3 is TGTGCCAGCAGCCCAGGGGGCGGCACAGATACGCAGTATTTT. Amino acids: CASSPGGGTDTQYF.